This T cell receptor beta chain emerged from a study of response to subunit inactivated influenza vaccine. TCRdb re-called the RT-PCR reads with MiXCR, one entry per CDR3 protein. The table lists about 570,000 distinct CDR3 sequences, 10% to 12% of them singletons, with approximately 10% in the top ten. The CDR3 contains 14 residues. Germline trimming cut 4 bases from V and 4 bases from J; bases unmatched to any gene: 8. Germline V gene sequence: CDR1 DFQATT, CDR2 SNEGSKA (reference sequence). These data also featured in a second study, about T cells expressing NK-cell markers. That investigation notes: Researchers built TCR beta cDNA using 5'RACE template switching with UMIs.

The sample consisted of PBMCs from blood, taken on the day of vaccination. The chain joins TRBV20-1 to TRBJ1-2; 8 bases line up with TRBD1. This TCR was recovered from a man in his fifties or sixties who received an inactivated influenza vaccine. CDR3 in amino acids: CSATDRGLSYGYTF. CDR3 coding DNA: TGCAGTGCTACCGACAGGGGCCTTTCCTATGGCTACACCTTC.